This T cell receptor beta chain was recorded in a study of Ad26.COV2.S vaccination and SARS-CoV-2 variants. Treatment reported: over 15 received Ad26.COV2.S at low or high dose, single or two shots; 5 received placebo; per-sample allocation not given. The study sampled participants on day 63 after the first vaccine or placebo injection. Assay: immunoSEQ multiplex PCR; the TCRdb copy retains only in-frame clones and omits some. Found here are about 400,000 clones, around nine tenths of them singletons; the top ten hold about 3.6%. Germline V CDR1 and CDR2: MNHEY, SVGAGI. V dropped 2 bases and J dropped 3 bases, with 15 bases sitting between them. CDR3 length: 16 residues.

J is TRBJ2-3 and V is TRBV6-5; weak D call: TRBD2 (7 bases). The source is a person between 18 and 60 years old who received the Ad26.COV2.S COVID-19 vaccine or a placebo. The sequenced sample was peripheral blood, obtained in a trial of Ad26.COV2.S vaccine versus placebo. The CDR3, as DNA: TGTGCCAGCAGTTACAATCCCGCGGGGGCAACAGATACGCAGTATTTT. Translating it yields CASSYNPAGATDTQYF.